These T cell receptor beta chains were read from a single sample in a study of blood T cells in healthy people across ages. Each CDR3 protein is one row after TCRdb ran MiXCR on the 5' RACE reads. The table includes roughly 800,000 distinct CDR3 sequences, about 53% detected once. Sequenced input: blood. Receptor source: a man aged 80 or over in good health. Each CDR3 is given without its conserved first and last residue. Size is omitted from some rows. Given values are once, few, many or a class for expanded clones.

v_gene: TRBV18
abundance: few
j_gene: TRBJ2-1
CDR3aa: ASSPDTEQF

v_gene: TRBV24-1
abundance: few
j_gene: TRBJ2-7
CDR3aa: ATSLASGSHEQY

v_gene: TRBV6-2/TRBV6-3
abundance: .
j_gene: TRBJ2-4
CDR3aa: ASSPTSGTALPIQY

v_gene: TRBV7-2
abundance: .
j_gene: TRBJ2-3
CDR3aa: ASSVGTSGFDTQY

v_gene: TRBV25-1
abundance: few
j_gene: TRBJ1-5
CDR3aa: ASSEFTGGAQH

v_gene: TRBV9
abundance: few
j_gene: TRBJ2-3
CDR3aa: AGSFSPTDTQY

v_gene: TRBV6-5
abundance: .
j_gene: TRBJ1-1
CDR3aa: ASRPRQDGEAF

v_gene: TRBV10-3
abundance: .
j_gene: TRBJ1-2
CDR3aa: AISRDRDDYT

v_gene: TRBV5-1
abundance: many
j_gene: TRBJ2-7
CDR3aa: ASSPDRAYEQY

v_gene: TRBV20-1
abundance: .
j_gene: TRBJ2-3
CDR3aa: TPTSPITDTQY

v_gene: TRBV11-2
abundance: .
j_gene: TRBJ2-4
CDR3aa: ASSLEVVSIQY

v_gene: TRBV15
abundance: .
j_gene: TRBJ2-3
CDR3aa: ASTGTSRTSTDTQY

v_gene: TRBV10-3
abundance: once
j_gene: TRBJ2-1
CDR3aa: AAQLEPGGVQF

v_gene: TRBV6-2/TRBV6-3
abundance: .
j_gene: TRBJ2-1
CDR3aa: ASNQAGNYNEQF

v_gene: TRBV28
abundance: few
j_gene: .
CDR3aa: ASSSNRYEQY

v_gene: TRBV27
abundance: .
j_gene: TRBJ2-3
CDR3aa: ASSRAPERTDTQY

v_gene: TRBV5-5
abundance: .
j_gene: TRBJ2-3
CDR3aa: ASTLLRGGFSTDTQY

v_gene: TRBV27
abundance: few
j_gene: TRBJ2-5
CDR3aa: ASRRLDGGIQETQY

v_gene: TRBV29-1
abundance: .
j_gene: TRBJ2-7
CDR3aa: SVLDGSGQY

v_gene: TRBV3-1
abundance: few
j_gene: TRBJ1-2
CDR3aa: ASSQGSGAGAYGYT

v_gene: TRBV29-1
abundance: .
j_gene: TRBJ2-7
CDR3aa: SPMWGDGGTREQY

v_gene: TRBV10-3
abundance: .
j_gene: TRBJ2-7
CDR3aa: ATIGGLAYEQY

v_gene: TRBV20-1
abundance: .
j_gene: TRBJ2-3
CDR3aa: SARDAQKRSIDTQY

v_gene: TRBV11-1
abundance: .
j_gene: TRBJ1-1
CDR3aa: ASSSTFGQPGIVNTEAF

v_gene: TRBV7-2
abundance: .
j_gene: TRBJ2-4
CDR3aa: ASSTRTSGKRY

v_gene: TRBV2
abundance: .
j_gene: TRBJ2-1
CDR3aa: ASSLPPGTMGF

v_gene: TRBV6-6
abundance: few
j_gene: TRBJ2-7
CDR3aa: ASSYSTAGSYEQY

v_gene: TRBV5-1
abundance: .
j_gene: TRBJ2-5
CDR3aa: ASSHGQGAGEQY

v_gene: TRBV5-6
abundance: .
j_gene: TRBJ2-3
CDR3aa: ASSLGGSGDRYAY

v_gene: TRBV11-2
abundance: .
j_gene: TRBJ2-2
CDR3aa: ASSPVRGFGELF

v_gene: TRBV9
abundance: .
j_gene: TRBJ2-5
CDR3aa: ASSVDPSGGKTQY

v_gene: TRBV9
abundance: .
j_gene: TRBJ2-1
CDR3aa: ASSAHSGSGNEQF

v_gene: TRBV3-1
abundance: .
j_gene: TRBJ1-2
CDR3aa: ASSLRGDRALYGYT

v_gene: TRBV12-3/TRBV12-4
abundance: .
j_gene: TRBJ2-3
CDR3aa: ASLSGFTDTQY

v_gene: TRBV7-9
abundance: .
j_gene: TRBJ2-6
CDR3aa: ASSLGPLLT

v_gene: TRBV7-4
abundance: .
j_gene: TRBJ2-7
CDR3aa: ASSYSGATYEQY

v_gene: TRBV29-1
abundance: .
j_gene: TRBJ1-1
CDR3aa: SVPDRNTEAF

v_gene: TRBV29-1
abundance: few
j_gene: TRBJ2-5
CDR3aa: SAGDDIATQY

v_gene: TRBV9
abundance: few
j_gene: TRBJ2-3
CDR3aa: ASSALDRGNTDTQY

v_gene: TRBV5-1
abundance: .
j_gene: TRBJ2-1
CDR3aa: ASSLVGAASYNEQF

v_gene: TRBV7-2
abundance: .
j_gene: TRBJ2-5
CDR3aa: ASSFLGAGETQY

v_gene: TRBV18
abundance: .
j_gene: TRBJ2-4
CDR3aa: ASSPLSALAKNIQY

v_gene: TRBV12-3/TRBV12-4
abundance: .
j_gene: TRBJ1-2
CDR3aa: ASSLITSRAILGGYT

v_gene: TRBV12-3/TRBV12-4
abundance: once
j_gene: TRBJ2-1
CDR3aa: ASSPHKTGTGGLYNEQF

v_gene: TRBV11-2
abundance: .
j_gene: TRBJ2-7
CDR3aa: ASSPIRTVNYEQY

v_gene: TRBV7-2
abundance: .
j_gene: TRBJ2-3
CDR3aa: ASSPRLAGPSDTQY

v_gene: TRBV7-8
abundance: once
j_gene: TRBJ1-1
CDR3aa: ASSVDTGTEAF